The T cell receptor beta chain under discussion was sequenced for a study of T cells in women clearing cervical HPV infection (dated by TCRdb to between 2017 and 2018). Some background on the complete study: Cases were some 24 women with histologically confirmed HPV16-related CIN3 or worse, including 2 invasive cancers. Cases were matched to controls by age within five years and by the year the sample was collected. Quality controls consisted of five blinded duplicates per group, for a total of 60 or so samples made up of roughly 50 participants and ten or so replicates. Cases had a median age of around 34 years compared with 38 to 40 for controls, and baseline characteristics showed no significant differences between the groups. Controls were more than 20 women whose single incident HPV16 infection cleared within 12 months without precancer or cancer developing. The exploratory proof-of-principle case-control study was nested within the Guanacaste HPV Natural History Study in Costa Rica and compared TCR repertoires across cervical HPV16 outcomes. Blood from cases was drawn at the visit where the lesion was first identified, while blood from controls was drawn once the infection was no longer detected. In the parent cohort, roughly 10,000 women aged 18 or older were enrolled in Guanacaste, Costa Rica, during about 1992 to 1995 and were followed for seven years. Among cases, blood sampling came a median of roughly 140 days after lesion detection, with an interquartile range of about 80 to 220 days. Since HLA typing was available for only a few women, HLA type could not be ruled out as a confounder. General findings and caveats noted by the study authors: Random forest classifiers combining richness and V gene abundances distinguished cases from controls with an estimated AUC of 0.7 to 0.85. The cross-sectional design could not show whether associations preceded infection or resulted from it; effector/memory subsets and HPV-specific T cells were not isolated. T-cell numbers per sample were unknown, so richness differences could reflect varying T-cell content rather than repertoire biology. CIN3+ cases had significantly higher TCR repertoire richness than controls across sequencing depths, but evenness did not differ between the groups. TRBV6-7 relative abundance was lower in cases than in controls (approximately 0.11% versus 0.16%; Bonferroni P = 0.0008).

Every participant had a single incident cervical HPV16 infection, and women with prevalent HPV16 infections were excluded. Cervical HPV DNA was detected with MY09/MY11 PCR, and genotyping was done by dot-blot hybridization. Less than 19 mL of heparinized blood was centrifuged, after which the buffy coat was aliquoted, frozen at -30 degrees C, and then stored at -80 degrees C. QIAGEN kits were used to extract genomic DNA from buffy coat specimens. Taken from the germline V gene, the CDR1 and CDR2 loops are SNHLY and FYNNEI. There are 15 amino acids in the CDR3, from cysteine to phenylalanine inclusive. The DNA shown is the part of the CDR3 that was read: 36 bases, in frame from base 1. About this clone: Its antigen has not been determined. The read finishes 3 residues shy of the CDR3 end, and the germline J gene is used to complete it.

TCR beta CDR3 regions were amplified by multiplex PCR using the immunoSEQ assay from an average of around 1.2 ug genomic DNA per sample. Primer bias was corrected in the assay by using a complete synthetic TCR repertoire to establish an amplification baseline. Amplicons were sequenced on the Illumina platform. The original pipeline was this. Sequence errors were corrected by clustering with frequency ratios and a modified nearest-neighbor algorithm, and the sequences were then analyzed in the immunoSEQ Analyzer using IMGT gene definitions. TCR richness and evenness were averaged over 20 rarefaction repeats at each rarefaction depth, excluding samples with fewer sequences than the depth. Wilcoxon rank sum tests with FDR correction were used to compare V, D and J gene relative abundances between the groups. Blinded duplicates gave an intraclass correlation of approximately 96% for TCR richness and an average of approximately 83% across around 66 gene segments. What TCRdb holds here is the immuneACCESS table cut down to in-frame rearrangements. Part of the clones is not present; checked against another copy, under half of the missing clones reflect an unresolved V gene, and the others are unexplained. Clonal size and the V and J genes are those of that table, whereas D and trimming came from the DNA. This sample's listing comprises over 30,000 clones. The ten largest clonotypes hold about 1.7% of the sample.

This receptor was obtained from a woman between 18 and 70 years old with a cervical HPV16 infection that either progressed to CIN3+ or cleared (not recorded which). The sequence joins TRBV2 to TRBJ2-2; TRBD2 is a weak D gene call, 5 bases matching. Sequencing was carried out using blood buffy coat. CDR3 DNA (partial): TGTGCCAGCAGTGAATTCAGCGGCTTAAATGAAAAG. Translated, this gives CASSEFSGLNEK. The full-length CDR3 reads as CASSEFSGLNEKLFF.